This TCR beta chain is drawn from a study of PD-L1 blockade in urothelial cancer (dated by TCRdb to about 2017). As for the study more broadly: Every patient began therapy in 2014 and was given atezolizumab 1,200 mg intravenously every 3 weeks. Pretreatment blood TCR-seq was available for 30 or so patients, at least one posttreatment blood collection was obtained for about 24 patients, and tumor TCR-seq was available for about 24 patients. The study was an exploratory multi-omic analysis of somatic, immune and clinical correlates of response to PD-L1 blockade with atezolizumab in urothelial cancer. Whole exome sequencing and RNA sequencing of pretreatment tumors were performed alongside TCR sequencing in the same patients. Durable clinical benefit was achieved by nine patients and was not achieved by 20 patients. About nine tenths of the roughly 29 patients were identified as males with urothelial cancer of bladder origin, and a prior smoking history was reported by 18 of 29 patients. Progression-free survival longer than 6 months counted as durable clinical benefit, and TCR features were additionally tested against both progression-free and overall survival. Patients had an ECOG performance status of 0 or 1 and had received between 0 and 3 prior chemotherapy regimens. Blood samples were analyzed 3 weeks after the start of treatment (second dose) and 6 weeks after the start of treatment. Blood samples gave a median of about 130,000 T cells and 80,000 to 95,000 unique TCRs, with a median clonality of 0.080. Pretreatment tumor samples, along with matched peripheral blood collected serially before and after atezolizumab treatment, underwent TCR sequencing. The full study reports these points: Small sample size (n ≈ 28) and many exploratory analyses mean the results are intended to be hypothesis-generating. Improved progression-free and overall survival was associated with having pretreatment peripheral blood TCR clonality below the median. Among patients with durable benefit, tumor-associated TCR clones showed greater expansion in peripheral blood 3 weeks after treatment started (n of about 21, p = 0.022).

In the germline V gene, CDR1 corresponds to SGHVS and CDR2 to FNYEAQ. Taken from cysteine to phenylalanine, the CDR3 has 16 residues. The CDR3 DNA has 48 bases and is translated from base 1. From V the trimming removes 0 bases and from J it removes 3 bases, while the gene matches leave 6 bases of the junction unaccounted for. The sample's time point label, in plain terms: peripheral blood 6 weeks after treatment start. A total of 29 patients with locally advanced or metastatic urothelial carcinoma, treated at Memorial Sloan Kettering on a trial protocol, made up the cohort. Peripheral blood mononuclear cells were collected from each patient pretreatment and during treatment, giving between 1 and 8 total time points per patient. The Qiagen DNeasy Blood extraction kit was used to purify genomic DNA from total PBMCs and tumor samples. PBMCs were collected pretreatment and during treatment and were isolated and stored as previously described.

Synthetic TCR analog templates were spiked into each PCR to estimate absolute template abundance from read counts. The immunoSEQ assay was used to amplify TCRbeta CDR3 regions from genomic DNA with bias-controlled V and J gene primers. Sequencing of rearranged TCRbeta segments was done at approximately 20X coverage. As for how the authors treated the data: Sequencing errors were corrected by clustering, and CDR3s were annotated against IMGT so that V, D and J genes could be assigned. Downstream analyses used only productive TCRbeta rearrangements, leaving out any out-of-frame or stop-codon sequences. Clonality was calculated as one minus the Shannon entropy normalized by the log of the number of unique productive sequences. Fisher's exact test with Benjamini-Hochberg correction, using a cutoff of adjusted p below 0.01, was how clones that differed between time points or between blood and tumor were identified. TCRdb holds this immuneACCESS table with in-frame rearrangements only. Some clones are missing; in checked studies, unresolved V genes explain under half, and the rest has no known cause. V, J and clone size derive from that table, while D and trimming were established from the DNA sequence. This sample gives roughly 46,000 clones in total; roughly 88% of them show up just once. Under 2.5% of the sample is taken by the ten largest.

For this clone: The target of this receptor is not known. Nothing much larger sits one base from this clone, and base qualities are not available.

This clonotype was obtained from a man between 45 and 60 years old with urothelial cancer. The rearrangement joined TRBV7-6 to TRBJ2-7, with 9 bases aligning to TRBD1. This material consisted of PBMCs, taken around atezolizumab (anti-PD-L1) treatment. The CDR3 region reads CASSLASGTGNYEQYF. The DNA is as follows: TGTGCCAGCAGCTTAGCCTCCGGGACAGGGAACTACGAGCAGTACTTC.